The present entry profiles one T cell receptor (beta chain) with its context. Antigen specificity is unknown. Other nucleotide sequences in the sample specify the same CDR3. These data belong to a study of OX40 agonist ivuxolimab in advanced cancers. Regarding the study as a whole: The work left the antigen specificity of expanded peripheral T cells undetermined. Relative to CD4+ cells, CD8+ T cells on average had more expanded clones.

Only in-frame clones appear in the TCRdb table, and some are missing; sequencing was by immunoSEQ multiplex PCR. The table has roughly 79,000 clones, 70% to 90% seen once. A history of autoimmune disease or systemic immunosuppression excluded patients. V lost 5 bases to trimming and J lost 4 bases; unmatched junction nucleotides: 4. The CDR3 runs 13 residues. Germline V gene data show CDR1 as SEHNR and CDR2 as FQNEAQ (reference sequence). This rearrangement joins TRBV7-9 to TRBJ1-2, with 7 bases fitting TRBD1. This clonotype was obtained from an adult with an advanced solid tumor such as melanoma, head and neck, liver or kidney cancer. This specimen consisted of CD4+ or CD8+ T cells sorted from blood, obtained in a trial of the OX40 agonist ivuxolimab. DNA of the CDR3: TGTGCCAGCAGCCACGACAGGGTCTATGGCTACACCTTC. Its protein is CASSHDRVYGYTF. The variable domain in full, with the rest retrieved from reference TRBV7-9 and TRBJ1-2, is DTGVSQNPRHKITKRGQNVTFRCDPISEHNRLYWYRQTLGQGPEFLTYFQNEAQLEKSRLLSDRFSAERPKGSFSTLEIQRTEQGDSAMYLCASSHDRVYGYTFGSGTRLTVV.